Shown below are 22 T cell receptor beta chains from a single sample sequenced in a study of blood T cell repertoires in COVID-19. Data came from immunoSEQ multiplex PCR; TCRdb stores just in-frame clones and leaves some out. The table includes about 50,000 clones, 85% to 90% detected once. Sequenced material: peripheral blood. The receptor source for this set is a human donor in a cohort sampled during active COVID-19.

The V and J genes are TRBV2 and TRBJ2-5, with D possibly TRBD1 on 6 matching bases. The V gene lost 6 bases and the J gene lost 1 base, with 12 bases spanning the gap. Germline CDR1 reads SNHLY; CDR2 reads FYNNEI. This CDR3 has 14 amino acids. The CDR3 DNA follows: TGTGCCAGCAGGGGCACAGGGCGCCAAGAGACCCAGTACTTC. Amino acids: CASRGTGRQETQYF.

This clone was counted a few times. CDR3 coding DNA: TGTGCCTGGACCCTACGGACAGTTATGAACACTGAAGCTTTCTTT. Protein sequence: CAWTLRTVMNTEAFF. The chain employs TRBV30 and TRBJ1-1; the D gene is possibly TRBD1 (6 bases). The CDR3 covers 15 residues. Germline CDR1 GTSNPN, CDR2 SVGIG (reference sequence). Trimming removed 4 bases at V and 0 bases at J, with 15 bases between.

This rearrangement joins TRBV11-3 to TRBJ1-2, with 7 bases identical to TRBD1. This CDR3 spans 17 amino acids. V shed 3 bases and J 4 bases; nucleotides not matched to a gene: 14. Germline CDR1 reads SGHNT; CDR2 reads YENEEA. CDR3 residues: CASSFRDSGFFGYGYTF. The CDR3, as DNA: TGTGCCAGCAGCTTCCGGGACAGCGGTTTTTTCGGCTATGGCTACACCTTC.

The CDR3 nucleotides are TGTGCCAGCAGTGAATCTCAGGGGGGTGACTATGGCTACACCTTC. This codes for CASSESQGGDYGYTF. V gene TRBV6-1 combines with J gene TRBJ1-2, with 7 bases that match TRBD1. V was pared by 2 bases and J by 3 bases, with 6 bases of the junction left unmatched. This CDR3 spans 15 amino acids. Germline CDR1 and CDR2: MNHNS and SASEGT.

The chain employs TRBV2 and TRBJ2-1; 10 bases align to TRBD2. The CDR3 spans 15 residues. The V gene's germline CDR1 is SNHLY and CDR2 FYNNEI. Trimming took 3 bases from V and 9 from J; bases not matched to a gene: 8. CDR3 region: CASSERAGGPSEQFF. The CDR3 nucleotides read TGTGCCAGCAGTGAGCGAGCGGGAGGGCCGTCTGAGCAGTTCTTC. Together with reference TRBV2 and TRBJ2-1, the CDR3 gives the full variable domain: EPEVTQTPSHQVTQMGQEVILRCVPISNHLYFYWYRQILGQKVEFLVSFYNNEISEKSEIFDDQFSVERPDGSNFTLKIRSTKLEDSAMYFCASSERAGGPSEQFFGPGTRLTVL.

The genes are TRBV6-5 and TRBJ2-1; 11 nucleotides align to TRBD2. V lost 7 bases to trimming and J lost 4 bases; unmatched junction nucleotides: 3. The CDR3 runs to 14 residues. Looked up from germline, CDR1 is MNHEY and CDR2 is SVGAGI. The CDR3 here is CASIRLAGYNEQFF. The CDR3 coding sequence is TGTGCCAGCATCCGACTAGCGGGATACAATGAGCAGTTCTTC.

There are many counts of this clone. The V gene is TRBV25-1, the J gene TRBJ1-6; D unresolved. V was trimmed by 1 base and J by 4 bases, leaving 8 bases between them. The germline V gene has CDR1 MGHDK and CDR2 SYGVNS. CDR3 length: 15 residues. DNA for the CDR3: TGTGCCAGCAGTGAATTTGGCCTTTATAATTCACCCCTCCACTTT. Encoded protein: CASSEFGLYNSPLHF.

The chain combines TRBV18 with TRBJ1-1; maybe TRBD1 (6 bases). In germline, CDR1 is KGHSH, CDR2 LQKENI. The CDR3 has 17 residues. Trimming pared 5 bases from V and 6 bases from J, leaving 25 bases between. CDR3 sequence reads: CASSTRGAAGEDAEAFF. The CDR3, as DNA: TGTGCCAGCTCAACCCGGGGGGCCGCGGGGGAGGACGCTGAAGCTTTCTTT.

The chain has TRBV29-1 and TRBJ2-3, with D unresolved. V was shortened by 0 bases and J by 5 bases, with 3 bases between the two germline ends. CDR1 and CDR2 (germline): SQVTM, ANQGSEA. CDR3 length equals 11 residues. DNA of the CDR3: TGCAGCGTTGAAGACGGAGATACGCAGTATTTT. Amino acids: CSVEDGDTQYF.

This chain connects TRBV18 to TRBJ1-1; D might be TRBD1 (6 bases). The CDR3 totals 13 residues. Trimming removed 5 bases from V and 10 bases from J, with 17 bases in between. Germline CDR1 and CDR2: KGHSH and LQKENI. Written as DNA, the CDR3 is TGTGCCAGCTCATCGGACAGAGGAAGAACAGCTTTCTTT. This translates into CASSSDRGRTAFF.

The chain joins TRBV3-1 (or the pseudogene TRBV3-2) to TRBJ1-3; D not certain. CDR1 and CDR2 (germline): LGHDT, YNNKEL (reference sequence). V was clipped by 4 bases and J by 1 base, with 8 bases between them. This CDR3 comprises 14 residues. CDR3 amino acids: CASSRGGSGNTIYF. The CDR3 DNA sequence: TGTGCCAGCAGCCGGGGAGGGTCTGGAAACACCATATATTTT.

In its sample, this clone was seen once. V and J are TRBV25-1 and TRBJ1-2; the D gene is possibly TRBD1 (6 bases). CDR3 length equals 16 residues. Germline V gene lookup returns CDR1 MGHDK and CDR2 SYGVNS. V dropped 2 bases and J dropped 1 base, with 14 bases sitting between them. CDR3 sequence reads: CASSEGRGTVNYGYTF. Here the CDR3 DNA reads TGTGCCAGCAGTGAAGGCAGGGGTACGGTTAACTATGGCTACACCTTC.

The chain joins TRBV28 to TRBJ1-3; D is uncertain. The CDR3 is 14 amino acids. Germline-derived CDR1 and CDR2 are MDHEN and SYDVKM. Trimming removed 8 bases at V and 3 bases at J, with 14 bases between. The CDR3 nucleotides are TGTGCCAGCGGAGCCAGCGACGGTGGAAACACCATATATTTT. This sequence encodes CASGASDGGNTIYF.

The CDR3 is CASSYRDRGWHV. The CDR3 DNA is TGTGCCAGCAGCTATCGGGACAGGGGGTGGCACGTC. The chain carries TRBV7-9 and TRBJ2-7, with 11 bases lining up with TRBD1. CDR1 is SEHNR, CDR2 FQNEAQ, per germline (reference sequence). The CDR3 spans 12 residues.

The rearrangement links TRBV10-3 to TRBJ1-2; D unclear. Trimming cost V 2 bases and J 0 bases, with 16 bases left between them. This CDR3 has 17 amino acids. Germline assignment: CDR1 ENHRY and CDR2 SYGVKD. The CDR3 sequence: CAISETPSQSSNYGYTF. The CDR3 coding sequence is TGTGCCATCAGTGAGACCCCATCACAGAGTTCTAACTATGGCTACACCTTC.

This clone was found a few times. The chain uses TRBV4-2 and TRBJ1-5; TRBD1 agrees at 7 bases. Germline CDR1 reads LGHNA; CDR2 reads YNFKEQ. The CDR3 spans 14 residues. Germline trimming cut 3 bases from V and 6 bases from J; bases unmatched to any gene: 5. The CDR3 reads CASSHSTGTQPQHF. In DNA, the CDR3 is TGTGCCAGCAGCCATTCGACAGGGACTCAGCCCCAGCATTTT.

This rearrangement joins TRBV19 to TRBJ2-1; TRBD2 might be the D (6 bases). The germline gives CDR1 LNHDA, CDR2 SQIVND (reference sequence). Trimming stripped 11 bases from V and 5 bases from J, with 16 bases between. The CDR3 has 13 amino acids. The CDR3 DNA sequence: TGTGCCGCCGGGGGACGGGGAAACAATGAGCAGTTCTTC. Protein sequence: CAAGGRGNNEQFF.

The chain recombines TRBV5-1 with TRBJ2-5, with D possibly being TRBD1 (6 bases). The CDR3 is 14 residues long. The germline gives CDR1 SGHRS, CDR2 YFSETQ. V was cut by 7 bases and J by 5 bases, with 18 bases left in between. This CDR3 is CASGATGMRETQYF. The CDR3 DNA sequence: TGCGCCAGCGGGGCAACAGGGATGAGGGAGACCCAGTACTTC.

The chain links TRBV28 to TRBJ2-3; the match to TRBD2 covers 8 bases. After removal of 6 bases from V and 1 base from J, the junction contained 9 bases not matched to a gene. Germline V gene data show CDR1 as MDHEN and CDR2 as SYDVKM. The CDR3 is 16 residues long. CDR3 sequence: CASRPRGGRGTDTQYF. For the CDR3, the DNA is TGTGCCAGCAGGCCCCGGGGGGGCCGGGGCACAGATACGCAGTATTTT.

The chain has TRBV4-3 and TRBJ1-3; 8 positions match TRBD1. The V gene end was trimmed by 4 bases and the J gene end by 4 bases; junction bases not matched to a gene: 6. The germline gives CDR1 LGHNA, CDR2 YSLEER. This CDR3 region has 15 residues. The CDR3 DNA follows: TGCGCCAGCAGCCGCCTTACAGGGGGAGGAAACACCATATATTTT. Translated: CASSRLTGGGNTIYF.

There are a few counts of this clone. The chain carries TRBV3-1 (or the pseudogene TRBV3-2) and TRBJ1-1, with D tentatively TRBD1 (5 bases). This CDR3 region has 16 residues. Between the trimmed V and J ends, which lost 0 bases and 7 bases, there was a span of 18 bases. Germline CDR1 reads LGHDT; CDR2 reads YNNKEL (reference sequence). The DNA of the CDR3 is TGTGCCAGCAGCCAAGAAGGGACTTCGGGAAAGGGTGAAGCTTTCTTT. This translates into CASSQEGTSGKGEAFF.

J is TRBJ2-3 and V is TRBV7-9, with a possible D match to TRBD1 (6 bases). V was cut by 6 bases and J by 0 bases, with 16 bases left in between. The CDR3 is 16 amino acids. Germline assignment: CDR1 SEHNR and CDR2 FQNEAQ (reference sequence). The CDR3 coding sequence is TGTGCCAGCAGATCTTCCGGGACAACTAGCACAGATACGCAGTATTTT. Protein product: CASRSSGTTSTDTQYF.